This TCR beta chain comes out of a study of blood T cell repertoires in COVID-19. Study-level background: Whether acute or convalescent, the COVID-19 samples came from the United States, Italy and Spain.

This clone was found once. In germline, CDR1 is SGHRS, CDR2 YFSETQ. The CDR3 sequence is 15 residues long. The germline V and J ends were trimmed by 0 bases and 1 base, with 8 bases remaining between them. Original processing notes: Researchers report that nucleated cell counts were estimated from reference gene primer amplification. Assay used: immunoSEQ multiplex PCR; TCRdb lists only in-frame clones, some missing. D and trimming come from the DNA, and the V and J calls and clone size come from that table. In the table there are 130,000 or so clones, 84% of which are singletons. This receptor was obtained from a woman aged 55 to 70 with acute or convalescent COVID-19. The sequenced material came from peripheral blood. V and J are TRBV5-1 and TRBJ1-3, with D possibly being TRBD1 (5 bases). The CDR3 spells CASSLAGTSGNTIYF. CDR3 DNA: TGCGCCAGCAGCTTGGCCGGGACTTCTGGAAACACCATATATTTT. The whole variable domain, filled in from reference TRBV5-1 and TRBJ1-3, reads KAGVTQTPRYLIKTRGQQVTLSCSPISGHRSVSWYQQTPGQGLQFLFEYFSETQRNKGNFPGRFSGRQFSNSRSEMNVSTLELGDSALYLCASSLAGTSGNTIYFGEGSWLTVV.